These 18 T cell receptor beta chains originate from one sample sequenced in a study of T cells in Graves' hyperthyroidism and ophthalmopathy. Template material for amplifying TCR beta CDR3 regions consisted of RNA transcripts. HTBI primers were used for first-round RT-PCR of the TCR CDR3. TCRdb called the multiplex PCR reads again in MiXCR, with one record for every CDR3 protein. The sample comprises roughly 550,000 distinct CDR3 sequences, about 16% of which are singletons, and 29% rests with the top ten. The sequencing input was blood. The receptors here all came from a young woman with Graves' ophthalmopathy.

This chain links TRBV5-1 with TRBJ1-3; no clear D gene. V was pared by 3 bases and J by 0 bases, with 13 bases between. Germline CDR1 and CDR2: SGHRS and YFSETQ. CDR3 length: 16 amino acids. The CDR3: CASSSRTESSGNTIYF. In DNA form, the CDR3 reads TGCGCCAGCAGCTCCCGGACGGAGAGCTCTGGAAACACCATATATTTT.

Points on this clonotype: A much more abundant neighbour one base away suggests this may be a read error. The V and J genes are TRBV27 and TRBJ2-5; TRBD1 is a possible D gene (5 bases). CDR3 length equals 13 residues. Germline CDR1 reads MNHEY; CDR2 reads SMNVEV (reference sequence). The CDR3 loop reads CASNRHRKEAQYF. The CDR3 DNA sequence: TGTGCCAGCAATCGGCACAGGAAAGAGGCCCAGTACTTC.

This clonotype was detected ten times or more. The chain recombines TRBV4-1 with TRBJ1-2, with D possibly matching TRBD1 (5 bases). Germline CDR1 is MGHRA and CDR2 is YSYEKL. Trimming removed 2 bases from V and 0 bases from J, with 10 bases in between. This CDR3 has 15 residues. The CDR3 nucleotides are TGCGCCAGCAGCCAATGGGCACAGGCTAACTATGGCTACACCTTC. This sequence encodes CASSQWAQANYGYTF.

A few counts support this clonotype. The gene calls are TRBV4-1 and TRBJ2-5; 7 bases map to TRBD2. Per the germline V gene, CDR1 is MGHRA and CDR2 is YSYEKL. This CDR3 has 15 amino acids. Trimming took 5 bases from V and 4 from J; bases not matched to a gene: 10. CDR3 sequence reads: CASSSRSGGRETQYF. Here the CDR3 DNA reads TGCGCCAGCAGCTCTCGGTCGGGGGGAAGAGAGACCCAGTACTTC.

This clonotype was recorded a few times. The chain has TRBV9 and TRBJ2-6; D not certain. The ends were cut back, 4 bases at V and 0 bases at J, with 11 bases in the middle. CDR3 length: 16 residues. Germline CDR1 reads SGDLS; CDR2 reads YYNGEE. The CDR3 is CASSPPFFSGANVLTF. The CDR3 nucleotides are TGTGCCAGCAGCCCACCATTCTTCTCTGGGGCCAACGTCCTGACTTTC.

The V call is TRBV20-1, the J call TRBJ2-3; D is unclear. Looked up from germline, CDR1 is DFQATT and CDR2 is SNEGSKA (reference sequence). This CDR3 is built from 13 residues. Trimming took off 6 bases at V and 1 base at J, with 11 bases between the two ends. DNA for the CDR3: TGCAGTGCCCCGGCAACCCGCACAGATACGCAGTATTTT. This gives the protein CSAPATRTDTQYF.

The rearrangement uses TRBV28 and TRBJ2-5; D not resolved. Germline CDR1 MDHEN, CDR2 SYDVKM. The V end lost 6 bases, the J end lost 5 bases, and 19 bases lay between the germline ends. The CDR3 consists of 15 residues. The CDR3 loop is CASSEERVPHETQYF. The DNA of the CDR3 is TGTGCCAGCAGCGAAGAAAGAGTCCCACATGAGACCCAGTACTTC.

The CDR3 DNA follows: TGTGCCAGCAGCCCCCGGGACAGCAATAATTCACCCCTCCACTTT. It translates to CASSPRDSNNSPLHF. The genes are TRBV7-2 and TRBJ1-6; 7 nucleotides match TRBD1. V lost 5 bases, J lost 5 bases, and 6 bases stayed unmatched. CDR3 length: 15 residues. Germline V gene sequence: CDR1 SGHTA, CDR2 FQGNSA.

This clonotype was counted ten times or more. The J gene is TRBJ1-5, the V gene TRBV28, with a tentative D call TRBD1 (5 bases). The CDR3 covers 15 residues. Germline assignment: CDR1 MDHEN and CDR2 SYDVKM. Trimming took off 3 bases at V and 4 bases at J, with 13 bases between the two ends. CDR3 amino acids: CASSFGGIGNQPQHF. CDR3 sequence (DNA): TGTGCCAGCAGTTTTGGGGGGATTGGAAATCAGCCCCAGCATTTT.

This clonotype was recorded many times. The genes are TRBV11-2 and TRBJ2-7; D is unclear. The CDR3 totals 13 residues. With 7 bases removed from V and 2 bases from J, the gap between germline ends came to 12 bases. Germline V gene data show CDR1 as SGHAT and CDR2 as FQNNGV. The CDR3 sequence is CASNPGPTYEQYF. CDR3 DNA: TGTGCCAGCAATCCAGGTCCTACCTACGAGCAGTACTTC.

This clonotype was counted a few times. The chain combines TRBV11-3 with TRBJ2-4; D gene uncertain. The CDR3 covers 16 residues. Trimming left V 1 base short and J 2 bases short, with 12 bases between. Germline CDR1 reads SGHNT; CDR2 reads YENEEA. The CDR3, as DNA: TGTGCCAGCAGCTTAGGGATCCGCCGGACCAAAAACATTCAGTACTTC. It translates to CASSLGIRRTKNIQYF.

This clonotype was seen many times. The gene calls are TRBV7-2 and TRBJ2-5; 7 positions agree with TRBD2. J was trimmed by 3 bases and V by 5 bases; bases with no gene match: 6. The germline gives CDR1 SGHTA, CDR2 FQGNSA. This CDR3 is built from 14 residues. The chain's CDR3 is CASSRSGREETQYF. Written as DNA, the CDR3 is TGTGCCAGCAGCCGTAGCGGGCGGGAAGAGACCCAGTACTTC.

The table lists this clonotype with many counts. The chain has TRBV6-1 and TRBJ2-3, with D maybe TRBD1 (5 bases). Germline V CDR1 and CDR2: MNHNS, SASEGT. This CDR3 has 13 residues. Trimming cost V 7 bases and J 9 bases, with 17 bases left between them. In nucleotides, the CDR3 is TGTGCCAGCACCCCCGACAGTTTTGGCACGCAGTATTTT. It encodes CASTPDSFGTQYF.

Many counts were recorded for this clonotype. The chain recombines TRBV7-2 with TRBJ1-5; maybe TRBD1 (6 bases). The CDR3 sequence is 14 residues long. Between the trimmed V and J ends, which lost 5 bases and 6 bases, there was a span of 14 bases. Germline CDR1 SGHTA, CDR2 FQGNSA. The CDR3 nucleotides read TGTGCCAGCAGCATAATGGGGGGGGCTCAGCCCCAGCATTTT. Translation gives CASSIMGGAQPQHF. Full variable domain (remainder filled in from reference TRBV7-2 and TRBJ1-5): GAGVSQSPSNKVTEKGKDVELRCDPISGHTALYWYRQSLGQGLEFLIYFQGNSAPDKSGLPSDRFSAERTGGSVSTLTIQRTQQEDSAVYLCASSIMGGAQPQHFGDGTRLSIL.

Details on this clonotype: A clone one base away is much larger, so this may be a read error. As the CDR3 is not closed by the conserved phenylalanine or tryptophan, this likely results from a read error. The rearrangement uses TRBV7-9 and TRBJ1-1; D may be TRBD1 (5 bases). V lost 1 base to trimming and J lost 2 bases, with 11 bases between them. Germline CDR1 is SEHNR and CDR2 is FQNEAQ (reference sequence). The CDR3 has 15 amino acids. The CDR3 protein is CASSLGEGANTEAFL. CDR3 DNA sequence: TGTGCCAGCAGCTTAGGGGAAGGGGCAAACACTGAAGCTTTCCTT.

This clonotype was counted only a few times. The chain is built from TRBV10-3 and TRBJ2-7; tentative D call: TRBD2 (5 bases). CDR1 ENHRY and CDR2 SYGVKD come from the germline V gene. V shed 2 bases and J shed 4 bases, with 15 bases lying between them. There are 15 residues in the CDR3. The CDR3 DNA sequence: TGTGCCATCAGTGAGGATCTAGCAATCCGTTACGAGCAGTACTTC. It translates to CAISEDLAIRYEQYF.

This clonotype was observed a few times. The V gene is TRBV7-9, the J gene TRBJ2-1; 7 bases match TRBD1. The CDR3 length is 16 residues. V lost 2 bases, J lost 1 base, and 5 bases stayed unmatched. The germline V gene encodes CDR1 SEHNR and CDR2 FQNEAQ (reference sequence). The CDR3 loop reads CASSLPTRGSYNEQFF. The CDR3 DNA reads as TGTGCCAGCAGCTTACCCACCAGGGGGTCCTACAATGAGCAGTTCTTC.

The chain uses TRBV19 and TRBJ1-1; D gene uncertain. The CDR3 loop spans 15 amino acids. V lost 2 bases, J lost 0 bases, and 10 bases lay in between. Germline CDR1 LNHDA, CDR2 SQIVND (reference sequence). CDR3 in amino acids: CASSIRIPLNTEAFF. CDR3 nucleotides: TGTGCCAGTAGTATACGGATCCCGCTGAACACTGAAGCTTTCTTT.